The clone carrying this TCR beta chain was seen a few times. As yet, its antigen is unknown. The data stem from a study of T cells after yellow fever vaccination. Looking at the study overall: For low cell numbers, libraries were made with SMART-Seq v4 Ultra Low Input. General study results and limits: It was a weaker secondary response, yet one that peaked faster, at day 5 versus 15. The study re-detected most primary-vaccination clones after the booster (roughly 96% CD4, 88% CD8). Contaminating bulk clonotypes could be abundant in FACS-sorted repertoires.

TCRdb itself ran the 5' RACE reads through MiXCR, one entry per CDR3 protein. This sample has 450,000 to 600,000 distinct CDR3 sequences, with about a sixth found just once. V shed 0 bases and J shed 0 bases, with 9 bases lying between them. The CDR3 has 15 amino acids. From germline, CDR1 is SGDLS and CDR2 YYNGEE. This receptor was obtained from a man aged 18 to 35 who received the YFV17D yellow fever vaccine. This chain connects TRBV9 to TRBJ1-2; D is perhaps TRBD1 (5 bases). Sample: PBMCs, taken 5 days after the first yellow fever vaccination. The CDR3 DNA follows: TGTGCCAGCAGCGTAGGATGGGGCACTAACTATGGCTACACCTTC. Its translation is CASSVGWGTNYGYTF.